The 7 T cell receptor beta chains below were found in one sample sequenced in a study of T cell responses to AZD1222 COVID-19 vaccine. The table came from immunoSEQ multiplex PCR; TCRdb's copy has only in-frame clones and leaves some out. Among 140,000 to 150,000 clones listed, about 89% were seen once. The sample in question was peripheral blood, obtained on day 0 of AZD1222 vaccination. These receptor sequences come from an adult in good health.

The chain has TRBV5-1 and TRBJ2-2; D not certain. V lost 1 base, J lost 4 bases, and 11 bases lay in between. This CDR3 contains 15 residues. Germline-derived CDR1 and CDR2 are SGHRS and YFSETQ. CDR3 DNA sequence: TGCGCCAGCAGCTTGACAGCGCTGCGCACCGGGGAGCTGTTTTTT. Its translation: CASSLTALRTGELFF. Filled out from reference TRBV5-1 and TRBJ2-2, the complete variable domain reads KAGVTQTPRYLIKTRGQQVTLSCSPISGHRSVSWYQQTPGQGLQFLFEYFSETQRNKGNFPGRFSGRQFSNSRSEMNVSTLELGDSALYLCASSLTALRTGELFFGEGSRLTVL.

This rearrangement joins TRBV5-4 to TRBJ2-1; D uncertain. CDR3 length: 11 residues. Germline-derived CDR1 and CDR2 are SGHNT and YYREEE (reference sequence). Trimming cost V 1 base and J 7 bases, with 3 bases left between them. In nucleotides, the CDR3 is TGTGCCAGCAGCTTGAGTAATGAGCAGTTCTTC. This codes for CASSLSNEQFF.

This chain uses TRBV5-1 with TRBJ2-1; D remains ambiguous. V lost 3 bases, J lost 4 bases, and 5 bases lay in between. This CDR3 is built from 12 residues. CDR1 and CDR2 (germline): SGHRS, YFSETQ. The CDR3 DNA follows: TGCGCCAGCAGCTGGAATTACAATGAGCAGTTCTTC. Its translation: CASSWNYNEQFF.

The genes are TRBV10-1 and TRBJ1-5; D is possibly TRBD1 (5 bases). V gave up 8 bases and J gave up 4 bases, with 21 bases separating them. Germline values: CDR1 WNHNN, CDR2 SYGVQD (reference sequence). CDR3 length: 16 amino acids. Here the CDR3 DNA reads TGCGCCAGCGCACTAACCGGACGGGGGAGAAATCAGCCCCAGCATTTT. It specifies CASALTGRGRNQPQHF.

This clone was seen only once. The rearrangement uses TRBV27 and TRBJ2-7; possibly TRBD1 for D (6 bases). The germline CDR1 and CDR2 sequences are MNHEY and SMNVEV (reference sequence). The germline V and J ends were trimmed by 6 bases and 1 base, with 13 bases remaining between them. CDR3 length equals 14 residues. This CDR3 is CASSLVGQSYEQYF. In DNA form, the CDR3 reads TGTGCCAGCAGCCTAGTGGGACAATCCTACGAGCAGTACTTC.

There are many counts of this clone. This sequence joins TRBV3-1 (or the pseudogene TRBV3-2) and TRBJ1-5; the D is unclear. The germline V and J ends were trimmed by 0 bases and 9 bases, with 6 bases remaining between them. Germline V gene data show CDR1 as LGHDT and CDR2 as YNNKEL (reference sequence). The CDR3 length is 12 residues. CDR3 DNA sequence: TGTGCCAGCAGCCAAGAAGGCAGGCCCCAGCATTTT. Its protein product is CASSQEGRPQHF.

The chain combines TRBV18 with TRBJ2-7; 9 nucleotides match TRBD2. This CDR3 has 13 residues. V trimming: 10 bases; J trimming: 1 base; junction bases outside the gene matches: 5. Germline CDR1 is KGHSH and CDR2 is LQKENI. The CDR3 coding sequence is TGTGCCACTGGGACTAGCCGATCCTACGAGCAGTACTTC. Encoded protein: CATGTSRSYEQYF. Full variable domain (remainder filled in from reference TRBV18 and TRBJ2-7): NAGVMQNPRHLVRRRGQEARLRCSPMKGHSHVYWYRQLPEEGLKFMVYLQKENIIDESGMPKERFSAEFPKEGPSILRIQQVVRGDSAAYFCATGTSRSYEQYFGPGTRLTVT.